This T cell receptor beta chain was recovered during a study of shared clonotypes between healthy human individuals (dated by TCRdb to 2019 to 2021). Regarding the complete study: The cohort comprised a couple of women and a few men aged 18 to 49 years. For each donor, CD4 naive and CD4 memory were each run on three plates, CD8 naive on two plates, and CD8 memory on one plate. To estimate repertoire size and how much clonotype sharing occurs between individuals, the study deeply sequenced the blood TCR repertoires of about 5 healthy adults. To increase sequencing depth and limit assay-specific biases, different laboratories used diverse techniques to prepare libraries and sequence TCR repertoires. Per donor, leukapheresis produced somewhere between about 0.9 and 10 billion PBMCs.

A remark on this clone: Its specific antigen is unknown. Per-base qualities were not stored, and no clone one base away is much larger.

Paper-wide results and their limitations: Based on pairwise subsampling, the degree of clonotype sharing among donors was expected to be affected by sequencing depth. Estimated clonotype richness was generally larger for naive than for memory subsets. Sampling was restricted to blood, and TCR repertoires in tissues likely differ from the TCR repertoires found in blood. When several donors were compared, the shared fraction of clonotypes was 5% to 6.5% for naive CD4, less than 4% for naive CD8, 2.3% for memory CD4, and less than 0.45% for memory CD8. Clonotypes shared by all four sorted-subset donors showed higher generation probabilities than non-shared clonotypes. The small number of donors limited the genetic and exposure-history diversity represented. Incomplete sequencing was indicated by rarefaction of sorted-subset datasets, despite the large sequencing depth.

Healthy HIV-negative adults with no recently reported acute infections or vaccinations were included as donors. Every donor was a Caucasian adult residing in Nashville, Tennessee, USA. CD4+ T cells were enriched by magnetic negative selection; naive cells were then positively selected on CD45RA, and the negative fraction formed the memory subset. Blood was collected by leukapheresis, and PBMCs were isolated by Ficoll-Histopaque density gradient centrifugation and then cryopreserved in liquid nitrogen vapor phase. Purity and quantity of every magnetically sorted T cell population were checked by analytical flow cytometry. Genomic DNA was isolated from each sorted fraction and quantified by UV absorbance on a Nanodrop 2000c. Using the deep immunoSEQ assay, TCR CDR3 regions were amplified from genomic DNA by multiplex PCR. Extracted genomic DNA from each cell subset was distributed evenly across all wells of several immunoSEQ 96-well plates, and each plate was treated as a replicate. For sorted subsets, each replicate PCR was loaded with roughly 190 ng genomic DNA, equivalent to approximately 33,000 T cell genomes. Purified libraries were measured with a Qubit 3.0 fluorometer, size-checked on a Bioanalyzer 2100, and measured again with the KAPA Library Quantification kit. Every immunoSEQ 96-well plate was sequenced on a separate single-read 150-cycle Illumina NextSeq 550 flow cell. Regarding the original processing steps: Because the immunoSEQ output held only junctional sequences and lacked quality scores, the filtering could not match the filtering applied to full-length reads. Sequences were annotated with PyIR, a Python wrapper for IgBLAST v1.9, and V/J genes and CDR3 were assigned using IMGT germline references. Reads with weak V/J assignments (E-value above 1e-6), missing CDR3, stop codons, out-of-frame junctions, or ambiguous translated residues were removed. A V3J clonotype was defined by an identical inferred V gene, J gene, and CDR3 amino acid sequence. The percentage overlap between two repertoires was calculated by dividing the number of shared unique clonotypes by the size of the smaller repertoire. Repertoire richness was assessed with RTK rarefaction, the Chao1 estimator, and Recon v2.1 estimates of unobserved clonotypes. Generation probabilities were computed with OLGA for all TCRbeta clonotypes obtained by the gDNA method from several donors. TCRdb took over this immuneACCESS table, retaining in-frame rearrangements with V and J assigned. Such tables are incomplete; in checked studies, under half of the missing clones stem from an unresolved V gene, and the remainder is unexplained. That table gives V, J and clone size, and the DNA gave D and trimming. In all, the sample holds about 1.5 million clones, and 95% to 99% of those were seen once. Together, the top ten hold 0.4% to 0.45% of the sample.

The clonotype was recovered from a man aged 25-45 years in good health. The material sequenced was naive CD4+ T cells sorted from blood. In the paper's terms, the cell subset or site label means: CD45RA+ positively selected.

The nucleotide sequence is TGTGCCAGCAGTTTCCCTGGGGGAGGTTCCTACGAGCAGTACTTC. Its amino acids are CASSFPGGGSYEQYF. The chain is assembled from TRBV28 and TRBJ2-7; tentative D gene TRBD2, with 6 bases matching. V and J lose 3 bases and 1 base, and a span of 13 bases separates them. The CDR3 runs 15 amino acids, cysteine and phenylalanine included. Just CDR3 DNA is preserved here, 45 bases in frame from base 1. CDR1 and CDR2, per the germline V gene, are MDHEN and SYDVKM.